Listed here is a single T cell receptor (beta chain). Antigen: not known. Looked up from germline, CDR1 is MDHEN and CDR2 is SYDVKM. The V end lost 8 bases, the J end lost 2 bases, and 15 bases lay between the germline ends. This CDR3 has 14 residues. These data originate in a study of a mutant IDH1 vaccine in newly diagnosed glioma. Study in general: Weeks 1, 3, 5, 7, 11, 15, 19 and 23 were when patients received their eight vaccinations.

Method: immunoSEQ multiplex PCR; TCRdb's copy keeps in-frame clones and lacks some. The repertoire has roughly 120,000 clones, over 75% of them found once; the top ten carry 5% to 7%. The time point: week 11, during vaccination. The content of each vaccine dose was 300 ug of mutant IDH1 20-mer peptide, and topical imiquimod accompanied it. The sample here was PBMCs, taken from a glioma patient whose treatment included an IDH1 peptide vaccine. The receptor was derived from a middle-aged man with glioma. This sequence joins TRBV28 and TRBJ2-5; possible D gene TRBD1, 7 bases. Here the CDR3 DNA reads TGTGCCAGCGGGGGGACAGCACCGCAAGAGACCCAGTACTTC. This encodes CASGGTAPQETQYF.